This T cell receptor beta chain emerged from a study of response to subunit inactivated influenza vaccine. In regard to this clonotype: Its antigen is unknown.

Germline V gene data show CDR1 as SGHAT and CDR2 as FQNNGV. The V end was cut by 8 bases, the J end by 0 bases, with 14 bases between. The length of the CDR3 is 15 residues. Study-level results: Researchers suggested that each seasonal influenza vaccination recruits few new T cells.

Using its own MiXCR run on the RT-PCR reads, TCRdb lists one record per CDR3 protein. The sample lists more than 200,000 distinct CDR3 sequences; 12% were seen once. Sample: non-naive T cells sorted from PBMCs, taken around 14 days before vaccination. The TCR originated in a man aged 45-65 years who received an inactivated influenza vaccine. The V gene is TRBV11-2, the J gene TRBJ2-1, with D perhaps TRBD2 (5 bases). CDR3 sequence reads: CASRTFASSYNEQFF. The CDR3 coding sequence is TGTGCCAGCCGGACTTTTGCAAGCTCCTACAATGAGCAGTTCTTC.